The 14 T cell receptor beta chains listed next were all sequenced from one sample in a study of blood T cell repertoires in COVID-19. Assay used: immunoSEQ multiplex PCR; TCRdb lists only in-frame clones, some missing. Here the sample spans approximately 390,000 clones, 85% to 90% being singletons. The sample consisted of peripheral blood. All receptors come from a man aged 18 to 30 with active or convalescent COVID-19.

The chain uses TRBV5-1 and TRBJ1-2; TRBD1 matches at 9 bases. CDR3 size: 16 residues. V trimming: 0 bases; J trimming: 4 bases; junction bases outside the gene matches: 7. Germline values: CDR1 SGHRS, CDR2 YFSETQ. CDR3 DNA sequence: TGCGCCAGCAGCTTGGAAAAACAGGGGGCGGGCTATGGCTACACCTTC. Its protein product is CASSLEKQGAGYGYTF.

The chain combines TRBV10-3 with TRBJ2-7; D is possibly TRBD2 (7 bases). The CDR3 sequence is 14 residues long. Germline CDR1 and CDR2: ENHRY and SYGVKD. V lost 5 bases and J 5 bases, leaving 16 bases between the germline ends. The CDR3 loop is CAISPGGRGNEQYF. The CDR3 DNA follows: TGTGCCATCAGTCCCGGGGGGCGCGGAAACGAGCAGTACTTC.

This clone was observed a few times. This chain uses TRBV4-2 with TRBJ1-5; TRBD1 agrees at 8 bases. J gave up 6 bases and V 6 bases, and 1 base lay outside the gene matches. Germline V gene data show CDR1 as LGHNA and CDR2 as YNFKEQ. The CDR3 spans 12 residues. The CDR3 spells CASRQGGQPQHF. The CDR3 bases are TGTGCCAGCAGACAGGGGGGTCAGCCCCAGCATTTT.

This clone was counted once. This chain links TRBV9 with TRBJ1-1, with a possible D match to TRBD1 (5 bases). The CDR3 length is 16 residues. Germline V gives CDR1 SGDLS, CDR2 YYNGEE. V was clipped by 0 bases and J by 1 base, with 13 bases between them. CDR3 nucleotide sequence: TGTGCCAGCAGCGTAGCTGGGGGGGTCGGGAACACTGAAGCTTTCTTT. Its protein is CASSVAGGVGNTEAFF. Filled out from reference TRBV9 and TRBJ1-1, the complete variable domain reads DSGVTQTPKHLITATGQRVTLRCSPRSGDLSVYWYQQSLDQGLQFLIQYYNGEERAKGNILERFSAQQFPDLHSELNLSSLELGDSALYFCASSVAGGVGNTEAFFGQGTRLTVV.

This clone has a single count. The CDR3 DNA reads as TGTGCCAGCAGCTTCGATAGCGGGGGGGCCGGGGAGCTGTTTTTT. Translation gives CASSFDSGGAGELFF. J is TRBJ2-2 and V is TRBV7-2, with 11 bases identical to TRBD2. The CDR3 is 15 amino acids. Germline V CDR1 and CDR2: SGHTA, FQGNSA. V lost 3 bases and J lost 6; bases outside the gene matches: 3.

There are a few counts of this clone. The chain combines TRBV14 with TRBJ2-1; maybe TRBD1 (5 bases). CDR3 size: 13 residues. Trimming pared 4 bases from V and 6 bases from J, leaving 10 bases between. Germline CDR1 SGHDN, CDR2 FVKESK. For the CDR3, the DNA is TGTGCCAGCAGCCCGAAAACAGGCAATGAGCAGTTCTTC. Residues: CASSPKTGNEQFF.

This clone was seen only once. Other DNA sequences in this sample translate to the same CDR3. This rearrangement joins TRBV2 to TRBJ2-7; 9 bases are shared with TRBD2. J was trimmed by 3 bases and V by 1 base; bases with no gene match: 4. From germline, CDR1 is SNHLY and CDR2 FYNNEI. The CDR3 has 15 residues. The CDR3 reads CASSEVAGVSYEQYF. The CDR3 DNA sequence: TGTGCCAGCAGTGAAGTAGCGGGAGTAAGCTACGAGCAGTACTTC.

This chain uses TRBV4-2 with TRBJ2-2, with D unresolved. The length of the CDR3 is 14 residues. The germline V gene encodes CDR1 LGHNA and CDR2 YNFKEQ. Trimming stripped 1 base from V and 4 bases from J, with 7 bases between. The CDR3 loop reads CASSQVSGTGELFF. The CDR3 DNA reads TGTGCCAGCAGCCAAGTGTCCGGCACCGGGGAGCTGTTTTTT.

The CDR3 bases are TGTGCCATCAGTGAGTCTCCCGGGACTACTACAAACAATGAGCAGTTCTTC. It encodes CAISESPGTTTNNEQFF. The V and J genes are TRBV10-3 and TRBJ2-1, with TRBD2 matching over 7 bases. V trimming: 0 bases; J trimming: 5 bases; junction bases outside the gene matches: 10. Germline V gene data show CDR1 as ENHRY and CDR2 as SYGVKD. The CDR3 covers 17 residues.

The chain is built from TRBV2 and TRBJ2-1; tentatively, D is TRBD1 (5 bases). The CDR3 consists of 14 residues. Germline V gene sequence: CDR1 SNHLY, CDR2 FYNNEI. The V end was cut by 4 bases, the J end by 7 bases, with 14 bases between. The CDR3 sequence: CASSGLTAANEQFF. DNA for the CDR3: TGTGCCAGCAGTGGGCTGACAGCCGCAAATGAGCAGTTCTTC.

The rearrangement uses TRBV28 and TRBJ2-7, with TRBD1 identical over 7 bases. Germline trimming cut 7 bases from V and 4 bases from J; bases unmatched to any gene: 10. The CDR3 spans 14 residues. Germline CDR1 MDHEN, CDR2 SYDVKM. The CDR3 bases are TGTGCCAGCAATACAGGACAGGCGTTGTACGAGCAGTACTTC. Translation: CASNTGQALYEQYF.

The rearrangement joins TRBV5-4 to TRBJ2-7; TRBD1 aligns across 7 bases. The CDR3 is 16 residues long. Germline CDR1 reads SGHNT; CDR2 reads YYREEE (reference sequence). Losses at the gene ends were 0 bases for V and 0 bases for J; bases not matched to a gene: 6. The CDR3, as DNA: TGTGCCAGCAGCTTGGGACCGGGACAGAGCTCCTACGAGCAGTACTTC. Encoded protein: CASSLGPGQSSYEQYF.

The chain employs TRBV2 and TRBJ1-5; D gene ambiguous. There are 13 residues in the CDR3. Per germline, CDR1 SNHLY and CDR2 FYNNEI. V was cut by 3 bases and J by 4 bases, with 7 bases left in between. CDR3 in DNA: TGTGCCAGCAGTGATGAGGGAAATCAGCCCCAGCATTTT. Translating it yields CASSDEGNQPQHF.

In DNA form, the CDR3 reads TGCGCCAGCAGCTTGTCGCTAGCGGACAATGAGCAGTTCTTC. This gives the protein CASSLSLADNEQFF. This rearrangement joins TRBV5-1 to TRBJ2-1, with TRBD2 identical over 7 bases. J was trimmed by 5 bases and V by 1 base; bases with no gene match: 3. The germline V gene has CDR1 SGHRS and CDR2 YFSETQ. The length of the CDR3 is 14 residues.